A selection of T cell receptor beta chains follows, all from one sample in a study of CD8 T cells in Susac syndrome. In TCRdb, the immunoSEQ multiplex PCR reads were re-called with MiXCR into one record per CDR3 protein. The profile covers around 200,000 distinct CDR3 sequences, with under 97% appearing a single time and 0.098% taken by the ten largest. Sequencing used CD4+ T cells from PBMCs. These receptors originate from a human donor with Susac syndrome. The CDR3 runs from the conserved cysteine through the conserved F or W. D genes are given only for firm matches. Clone size is given for some rows only: seen once, a few or many times, or a class if the clone is expanded.

CDR3	DNA	D	V	size	J
CASSARADTGELFF	TGTGCCAGCAGTGCCAGGGCGGACACCGGGGAGCTGTTTTTT	-	TRBV2	-	TRBJ2-2
CASSQFGTGDMYEQFF	TGCGCCAGCAGCCAGTTCGGGACAGGGGATATGTATGAGCAGTTCTTC	TRBD1	TRBV4-3	-	TRBJ2-1
CAWRGQNYGYTF	TGTGCCTGGAGGGGACAGAACTATGGCTACACCTTC	TRBD1	TRBV30	-	TRBJ1-2
CASSIDRGQNTEAFF	TGTGCCAGTAGTATAGACAGGGGTCAGAACACTGAAGCTTTCTTT	-	TRBV19	-	TRBJ1-1
CASRRGGKEGGELFF	TGTGCCAGCAGACGGGGCGGGAAAGAGGGCGGGGAGCTGTTTTTT	-	TRBV7-2	-	TRBJ2-2
CASSLGVGGGETQYF	TGTGCCAGCAGCTTAGGCGTAGGGGGCGGAGAGACCCAGTACTTC	TRBD1	TRBV11-2	-	TRBJ2-5
CASSLSGDTEAFF	TGTGCCAGCAGTTTGTCGGGGGACACTGAAGCTTTCTTT	-	TRBV27	-	TRBJ1-1
CSAASTSGGGMDEQFF	TGCAGTGCCGCCTCGACTAGCGGGGGGGGGATGGATGAGCAGTTCTTC	TRBD2	TRBV20-1	-	TRBJ2-1
CSVLKGSGELFF	TGCAGCGTTCTTAAGGGTTCCGGGGAGCTGTTTTTT	-	TRBV29-1	-	TRBJ2-2
CASSARFLSSYEQYF	TGTGCCAGCAGTGCACGATTCTTAAGCTCCTACGAGCAGTACTTC	-	TRBV2	-	TRBJ2-7
CASSLAWTGQETQYF	TGTGCCAGCAGCTTAGCCTGGACAGGGCAAGAGACCCAGTACTTC	TRBD1	TRBV7-2	-	TRBJ2-5
CASARSGELRTDTQYF	TGCGCCAGCGCACGATCCGGAGAATTGCGGACAGATACGCAGTATTTT	-	TRBV5-1	-	TRBJ2-3
CASSVGQYFVEQYF	TGTGCCAGCAGCGTGGGACAATATTTCGTCGAGCAGTACTTC	-	TRBV7-9	-	TRBJ2-7
CSVGRGQAGELFF	TGCAGCGTTGGCAGGGGGCAGGCCGGGGAGCTGTTTTTT	TRBD1	TRBV29-1	-	TRBJ2-2
CASSLAESHNSPLHF	TGTGCCAGCAGTTTAGCGGAAAGTCATAATTCACCCCTCCACTTT	-	TRBV12-3/TRBV12-4	-	TRBJ1-6
CSARDWVAGAYEQYF	TGCAGTGCTAGAGATTGGGTAGCGGGGGCCTACGAGCAGTACTTC	TRBD2	TRBV20-1	-	TRBJ2-7
CASSRWGVRSTDTQYF	TGCGCCAGCAGCCGCTGGGGTGTACGCAGCACAGATACGCAGTATTTT	-	TRBV4-1	-	TRBJ2-3
CSVQNSYNEQFF	TGCAGCGTACAGAATTCCTACAATGAGCAGTTCTTC	-	TRBV29-1	once	TRBJ2-1
CASSFSSSQETQYF	TGTGCCAGCAGCTTCTCTAGCAGCCAAGAGACCCAGTACTTC	-	TRBV5-4	-	TRBJ2-5
CAWIAGIKNTEAFF	TGTGCCTGGATAGCCGGGATTAAGAACACTGAAGCTTTCTTT	-	TRBV30	-	TRBJ1-1
CSLRGAGETQYF	TGCAGCCTCCGGGGCGCCGGGGAGACCCAGTACTTC	-	TRBV29-1	-	TRBJ2-5
CAWSLRGWDTEAFF	TGTGCCTGGAGTCTCAGGGGCTGGGACACTGAAGCTTTCTTT	-	TRBV30	-	TRBJ1-1
CAISGRTGYEQYF	TGTGCCATCAGTGGAAGGACAGGCTACGAGCAGTACTTC	TRBD1	TRBV10-3	-	TRBJ2-7
CASSPETGYGQPQHF	TGTGCCAGCTCACCCGAGACAGGGTACGGTCAGCCCCAGCATTTT	TRBD1	TRBV18	-	TRBJ1-5
CASSPLPTTIEKKGYTF	TGCGCCAGCAGCCCCCTCCCAACGACGATAGAGAAGAAGGGCTACACCTTC	-	TRBV4-1	-	TRBJ1-2
CASSERPVDPMGGYTF	TGTGCCAGCAGTGAAAGGCCGGTTGACCCTATGGGTGGCTACACCTTC	-	TRBV6-1	-	TRBJ1-2
CASAPSAGVGNTEAFF	TGTGCTAGTGCTCCCTCCGCAGGGGTGGGGAACACTGAAGCTTTCTTT	-	TRBV12-5	-	TRBJ1-1
CASSFFTGTIGTEAFF	TGTGCCAGCAGCTTCTTTACCGGGACAATAGGCACTGAAGCTTTCTTT	-	TRBV7-9	once	TRBJ1-1
CASSQDPHRGGTEAFF	TGCGCCAGCAGCCAAGATCCCCACAGGGGGGGCACTGAAGCTTTCTTT	TRBD1	TRBV4-1	-	TRBJ1-1